These 32 T cell receptor beta chains were all obtained from the same sample, sequenced in a study of blood T cell repertoires in COVID-19. The table came from immunoSEQ multiplex PCR; TCRdb's copy has only in-frame clones and leaves some out. The sample has roughly 130,000 clones; about 92% are singletons. Sequencing used peripheral blood. Receptor source: a man aged 55 to 70 with COVID-19, enrolled during active disease.

This chain connects TRBV9 to TRBJ1-2; 10 bases line up with TRBD1. The germline gives CDR1 SGDLS, CDR2 YYNGEE. V lost 5 bases, J lost 5 bases, and 9 bases stayed unmatched. This CDR3 is built from 15 residues. The CDR3 is CASRAGQGEGYGYTF. CDR3 DNA sequence: TGTGCCAGCAGAGCAGGACAGGGGGAGGGATATGGCTACACCTTC.

This clone was counted between two and nine times. This chain uses TRBV10-3 with TRBJ2-4, with TRBD1 identical over 8 bases. The CDR3 consists of 15 residues. Trimming took 7 bases from V and 4 from J; bases not matched to a gene: 9. The germline gives CDR1 ENHRY, CDR2 SYGVKD. CDR3 bases: TGTGCCATCAATCCGGACAGGGAAAAGAAAAACATTCAGTACTTC. Residues: CAINPDREKKNIQYF.

The rearrangement uses TRBV6-5 and TRBJ1-4; 10 bases map to TRBD1. The CDR3 consists of 15 residues. Per germline, CDR1 MNHEY and CDR2 SVGAGI. V lost 2 bases, J lost 7 bases, and 4 bases stayed unmatched. CDR3: CASSYQGQGSEKLFF. The CDR3, as DNA: TGTGCCAGCAGTTACCAGGGACAGGGGAGTGAAAAACTGTTTTTT.

CDR3 region: CASSQDIVNVHNEQFF. DNA for the CDR3: TGCGCCAGCAGCCAAGATATAGTAAACGTACACAATGAGCAGTTCTTC. The V and J genes are TRBV4-1 and TRBJ2-1; D call uncertain. Germline loops: CDR1 MGHRA, CDR2 YSYEKL. This CDR3 comprises 16 residues. Trimming shortened V by 0 bases and J by 5 bases, and 14 bases separated the two germline ends.

The DNA for the CDR3 is TGTGCCAGCAGCTCCCCCACAGGGGGCTCGGGTGAAAAACTGTTTTTT. Amino acids: CASSSPTGGSGEKLFF. The rearrangement joins TRBV7-9 to TRBJ1-4; the match to TRBD1 covers 9 bases. The CDR3 runs 16 residues. The germline V gene has CDR1 SEHNR and CDR2 FQNEAQ (reference sequence). Trimming at V came to 4 bases and at J to 7 bases, leaving 10 bases not matched to a gene.

This chain uses TRBV10-1 with TRBJ2-7; 9 bases are a match to TRBD2. Trimming at V came to 4 bases and at J to 7 bases, leaving 11 bases not matched to a gene. From germline, CDR1 is WNHNN and CDR2 SYGVQD (reference sequence). The CDR3 spans 15 residues. In DNA, the CDR3 is TGCGCCAGCAGTGCGTTCGCGGGAGGGCCACGAGAGCAGTACTTC. It yields the protein CASSAFAGGPREQYF.

The V and J genes are TRBV6-2 or TRBV6-3 and TRBJ2-7; 9 bases fit TRBD1. Germline values: CDR1 MNHEY, CDR2 SVGEGT. V was clipped by 4 bases and J by 3 bases; unmatched bases: 7. The CDR3 has 15 amino acids. CDR3: CASSSTGGAGYEQYF. CDR3 DNA sequence: TGTGCCAGCAGTTCTACAGGGGGCGCGGGCTACGAGCAGTACTTC.

V and J are TRBV18 and TRBJ1-1; 7 bases line up with TRBD1. V was pared by 6 bases and J by 2 bases, with 3 bases of the junction left unmatched. The CDR3 has 13 amino acids. Per the germline V gene, CDR1 is KGHSH and CDR2 is LQKENI. The CDR3 sequence is CASSGQDNTEAFF. The CDR3 nucleotides read TGTGCCAGCTCCGGACAGGATAACACTGAAGCTTTCTTT.

J is TRBJ1-1 and V is TRBV12-3 or TRBV12-4; unclear D gene. Trimming cost V 10 bases and J 5 bases, with 11 bases left between them. The CDR3 totals 11 residues. CDR3 region: CATGEGTEAFF. CDR3 nucleotides: TGTGCCACTGGGGAGGGAACTGAAGCTTTCTTT.

J is TRBJ2-7 and V is TRBV11-2; D uncertain. The CDR3 covers 12 residues. V lost 5 bases and J lost 5, with 10 bases in between. CDR1 is SGHAT, CDR2 FQNNGV, per germline. CDR3 bases: TGTGCCAGCAGCCCGTCAGTTCACGAGCAGTACTTC. Translated, it gives CASSPSVHEQYF.

The chain is built from TRBV27 and TRBJ2-1; no firm D call. V was pared by 3 bases and J by 4 bases, with 13 bases between. Per the germline V gene, CDR1 is MNHEY and CDR2 is SMNVEV (reference sequence). The CDR3 has 15 residues. The CDR3 DNA sequence: TGTGCCAGCAGTTTTGAGAGTATCCCTTACAATGAGCAGTTCTTC. As protein: CASSFESIPYNEQFF.

This rearrangement joins TRBV30 to TRBJ2-7, with TRBD1 matching over 10 bases. Germline-derived CDR1 and CDR2 are GTSNPN and SVGIG (reference sequence). The CDR3 is made up of 14 amino acids. V trimming: 2 bases; J trimming: 5 bases; junction bases outside the gene matches: 6. The CDR3 coding sequence is TGTGCCTGGAGTAAAGGGACAGGGGTCCACGAGCAGTACTTC. Its translation: CAWSKGTGVHEQYF.

The chain couples TRBV6-5 to TRBJ2-1; 12 nucleotides agree with TRBD2. The CDR3 length is 15 residues. Germline assignment: CDR1 MNHEY and CDR2 SVGAGI. V gave up 7 bases and J gave up 7 bases; unmatched junction bases: 8. The chain's CDR3 is CASTTTSGSSNEQFF. CDR3 nucleotides: TGTGCCAGCACCACGACTAGCGGGAGCTCAAATGAGCAGTTCTTC.

The rearrangement links TRBV6-6 to TRBJ2-1; 8 nucleotides match TRBD2. CDR1 and CDR2 from the germline V gene are MNHNY and SVGAGI (reference sequence). Trimming at V came to 4 bases and at J to 9 bases, leaving 11 bases not matched to a gene. CDR3 length equals 15 residues. This CDR3 reads CASSSRPAGVSEQFF. CDR3 nucleotide sequence: TGTGCCAGCAGTTCACGCCCAGCGGGAGTGAGTGAGCAGTTCTTC.

V usage is TRBV7-3 and J usage is TRBJ2-6; 8 positions match TRBD2. This CDR3 comprises 17 residues. With V trimmed by 5 bases and J by 3 bases, 9 bases remained unmatched. Germline CDR1 and CDR2: SGHTA and FQGTGA. CDR3 coding DNA: TGTGCCAGCAGCCGGACCAGCGGGAGTTATGGGGCCAACGTCCTGACTTTC. It encodes CASSRTSGSYGANVLTF.

Only one count was recorded for this clone. CDR3 bases: TGTGCCAGCCAGGTGGTGGAGACCCAGTACTTC. Protein: CASQVVETQYF. The chain combines TRBV25-1 with TRBJ2-5; no clear D. Germline V gene data show CDR1 as MGHDK and CDR2 as SYGVNS. Trimming removed 8 bases from V and 5 bases from J, with 9 bases in between. This CDR3 has 11 residues.

With regard to this clone: Other DNA sequences in the sample encode the same CDR3. The genes are TRBV5-1 and TRBJ2-7; TRBD1 agrees at 7 bases. Germline CDR1 SGHRS, CDR2 YFSETQ. The CDR3 loop spans 14 amino acids. The junction had 8 bases not matched to a gene; V was cut back by 4 bases and J by 4 bases. In DNA, the CDR3 is TGCGCCAGCAGCCCCGGGACAGAATCTTACGAGCAGTACTTC. It specifies CASSPGTESYEQYF.

The V and J genes are TRBV24-1 and TRBJ1-2; 8 bases align to TRBD1. CDR1 is KGHDR, CDR2 SFDVKD, per germline. The CDR3 totals 15 residues. The V and J ends lost 3 bases and 6 bases, in that order; junction bases with no gene match: 8. CDR3 DNA: TGTGCCACCAGTGATACCCGGGACAGGTTCGATGGCTACACCTTC. This encodes CATSDTRDRFDGYTF.

The chain couples TRBV5-1 to TRBJ2-1; D is unresolved. V was clipped by 7 bases and J by 0 bases, with 11 bases between them. Germline V gives CDR1 SGHRS, CDR2 YFSETQ. The CDR3 has 14 amino acids. The chain's CDR3 is CASRVESSYNEQFF. The CDR3 DNA is TGCGCCAGCCGAGTGGAGAGCTCCTACAATGAGCAGTTCTTC.

The chain uses TRBV7-9 and TRBJ2-2; 8 bases map to TRBD2. The CDR3 extends over 15 amino acids. Germline V CDR1 and CDR2: SEHNR, FQNEAQ (reference sequence). Unmatched junction bases numbered 10, after V lost 10 bases and J lost 3 bases. The CDR3 bases are TGTGCCAACATAGCGGGAAAAGGTTACACCGGGGAGCTGTTTTTT. Translating gives CANIAGKGYTGELFF.

This clone was counted a few times. V and J are TRBV5-1 and TRBJ1-3; D is possibly TRBD1 (6 bases). CDR3 size: 18 residues. Germline V gives CDR1 SGHRS, CDR2 YFSETQ. V was clipped by 0 bases and J by 3 bases, with 19 bases between them. For the CDR3, the DNA is TGCGCCAGCAGCTTGGAATCACCGGGACAAGAATTTGGAAACACCATATATTTT. This translates into CASSLESPGQEFGNTIYF.

The gene calls are TRBV7-2 and TRBJ1-5; 8 bases match TRBD1. CDR3 length: 16 residues. J gave up 5 bases and V 5 bases, and 11 bases lay outside the gene matches. The germline CDR1 and CDR2 sequences are SGHTA and FQGNSA. This CDR3 reads CASSPQGAGGYQPQHF. CDR3 in DNA: TGTGCCAGCAGCCCCCAGGGGGCAGGGGGTTATCAGCCCCAGCATTTT.

The chain carries TRBV9 and TRBJ2-7; 10 positions agree with TRBD1. This CDR3 spans 14 amino acids. Germline CDR1 reads SGDLS; CDR2 reads YYNGEE. Trimming at V came to 3 bases and at J to 0 bases, leaving 0 bases not matched to a gene. The DNA of the CDR3 is TGTGCCAGCAGCGGGGACAGGGGCTCCTACGAGCAGTACTTC. This encodes CASSGDRGSYEQYF.

The rearrangement links TRBV10-1 to TRBJ2-7; TRBD2 agrees at 8 bases. This CDR3 is built from 14 residues. In germline, CDR1 is WNHNN, CDR2 SYGVQD (reference sequence). Unmatched junction bases numbered 8, after V lost 6 bases and J lost 4 bases. The CDR3 protein is CASSPSGSGYEQYF. The CDR3 region has the DNA TGCGCCAGCAGCCCGAGCGGGAGTGGGTACGAGCAGTACTTC.

The rearrangement links TRBV27 to TRBJ1-1; D is possibly TRBD1 (5 bases). Per the germline V gene, CDR1 is MNHEY and CDR2 is SMNVEV (reference sequence). Trimming pared 2 bases from V and 5 bases from J, leaving 15 bases between. This CDR3 is 15 amino acids long. DNA of the CDR3: TGTGCCAGCAGTTTAATGGTAGGGGTGGGGACTGAAGCTTTCTTT. Protein: CASSLMVGVGTEAFF.

The chain combines TRBV11-3 with TRBJ1-1; 7 bases are shared with TRBD1. CDR1 and CDR2 (germline): SGHNT, YENEEA. The V and J ends lost 0 bases and 3 bases, in that order; junction bases with no gene match: 10. The CDR3 has 17 amino acids. Written as DNA, the CDR3 is TGTGCCAGCAGCTTAGATCAACAGGGGCGGGAGGACACTGAAGCTTTCTTT. Protein: CASSLDQQGREDTEAFF.

The rearrangement joins TRBV3-1 (or the pseudogene TRBV3-2) to TRBJ1-2, with TRBD1 matching over 7 bases. This CDR3 is 15 amino acids long. Losses at the gene ends were 5 bases for V and 3 bases for J; bases not matched to a gene: 9. Germline CDR1 is LGHDT and CDR2 is YNNKEL (reference sequence). The CDR3 DNA reads TGTGCCAGCAGCACCCCTGGACAGGTCCACTATGGCTACACCTTC. Translated: CASSTPGQVHYGYTF.

V is TRBV5-1 and J is TRBJ2-7; D is possibly TRBD1 (6 bases). Germline CDR1 SGHRS, CDR2 YFSETQ. The CDR3 is 15 residues long. V was clipped by 2 bases and J by 7 bases, with 19 bases between them. Written as DNA, the CDR3 is TGCGCCAGCAGCTTAGAGGGACAAGACTCCACAGAGCAGTACTTC. It translates to CASSLEGQDSTEQYF.

This chain connects TRBV6-2 or TRBV6-3 to TRBJ2-2, with 8 bases matching TRBD2. In germline, CDR1 is MNHEY, CDR2 SVGEGT. V lost 6 bases to trimming and J lost 6 bases; unmatched junction nucleotides: 9. There are 15 residues in the CDR3. This CDR3 is CASSAGLAWAGELFF. The CDR3 DNA reads as TGTGCCAGCAGCGCAGGACTAGCTTGGGCCGGGGAGCTGTTTTTT.

V is TRBV6-1 and J is TRBJ1-2, with D maybe TRBD1 (5 bases). Germline-derived CDR1 and CDR2 are MNHNS and SASEGT. The CDR3 is 16 residues long. V was trimmed by 4 bases and J by 5 bases, leaving 20 bases between them. The CDR3 reads CASSVGARGLGYGYTF. The CDR3 DNA is TGTGCCAGCAGTGTAGGGGCTCGAGGACTAGGGTATGGCTACACCTTC.

The chain couples TRBV12-3 or TRBV12-4 to TRBJ1-2; D gene ambiguous. This CDR3 region has 13 residues. Trimming removed 0 bases at V and 5 bases at J, with 7 bases between. The CDR3 reads CASSLAGRYGYTF. For the CDR3, the DNA is TGTGCCAGCAGTTTAGCTGGCAGGTATGGCTACACCTTC.

The DNA of the CDR3 is TGTGCCAGCAGTTTCCTAGCGGGGGGGGGCCCCTACAATGAGCAGTTCTTC. This sequence encodes CASSFLAGGGPYNEQFF. The chain joins TRBV6-2 or TRBV6-3 to TRBJ2-1; 12 nucleotides align to TRBD2. The J segment lost 2 bases and the V segment lost 4 bases, leaving 6 bases of the junction unmatched. The length of the CDR3 is 17 residues. In germline, CDR1 is MNHEY, CDR2 SVGEGT.